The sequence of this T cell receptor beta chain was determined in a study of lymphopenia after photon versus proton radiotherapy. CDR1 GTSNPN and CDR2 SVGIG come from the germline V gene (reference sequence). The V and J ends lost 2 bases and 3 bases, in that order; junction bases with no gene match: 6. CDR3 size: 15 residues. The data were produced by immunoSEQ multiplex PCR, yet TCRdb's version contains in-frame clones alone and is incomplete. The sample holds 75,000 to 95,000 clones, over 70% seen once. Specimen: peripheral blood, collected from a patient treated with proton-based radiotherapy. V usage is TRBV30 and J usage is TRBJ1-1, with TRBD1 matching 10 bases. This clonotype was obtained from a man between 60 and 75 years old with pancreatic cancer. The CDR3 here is CAWSLWTGGDTEAFF. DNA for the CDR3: TGTGCCTGGAGTCTCTGGACAGGGGGAGACACTGAAGCTTTCTTT. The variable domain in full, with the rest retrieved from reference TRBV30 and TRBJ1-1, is SQTIHQWPATLVQPVGSPLSLECTVEGTSNPNLYWYRQAAGRGLQLLFYSVGIGQISSEVPQNLSASRPQDRQFILSSKKLLLSDSGFYLCAWSLWTGGDTEAFFGQGTRLTVV.